Listed here are 5 T cell receptor beta chains from one sample, sequenced in a study of blood T cells in healthy people across ages. Sample-barcoded 5' priming and a J-beta primer mix drove a second PCR of 7 to 11 cycles. TCRdb fed the 5' RACE reads into MiXCR, producing one record per CDR3 protein. The table lists roughly 1.7 million distinct CDR3 sequences, 34% of them singletons. Sequenced: blood. These TCRs come from a woman aged 25 to 39 in good health.

This clonotype was counted between two and nine times. The chain recombines TRBV7-8 with TRBJ2-7; 8 bases map to TRBD2. V was pared by 5 bases and J by 3 bases, with 9 bases of the junction left unmatched. CDR1 and CDR2 from the germline V gene are SGHVS and FQNEAQ. The length of the CDR3 is 15 residues. This chain's CDR3 is CASSPPGGANYEQYF. The DNA for the CDR3 is TGTGCCAGCAGCCCCCCGGGGGGGGCGAACTACGAGCAGTACTTC.

This chain links TRBV6-5 with TRBJ2-5; 11 bases align to TRBD1. The V segment lost 5 bases and the J segment 5 bases; nucleotides outside the gene matches: 7. Germline V gene lookup returns CDR1 MNHEY and CDR2 SVGAGI. The CDR3 length is 15 residues. CDR3 sequence reads: CASSNGQGAYETQYF. The CDR3 bases are TGTGCCAGCAGTAACGGACAGGGGGCTTATGAGACCCAGTACTTC.

This clonotype showed up just a few times. The chain employs TRBV9 and TRBJ2-5; 8 bases fit TRBD2. CDR1 is SGDLS and CDR2 is YYNGEE in the germline V gene. The ends lost 0 bases at V and 4 bases at J; junction bases unmatched: 5. The CDR3 consists of 15 residues. DNA for the CDR3: TGTGCCAGCAGCGTAGAGCGGGGGTTCTTAGAGACCCAGTACTTC. Its protein product is CASSVERGFLETQYF. The full variable domain, completed using reference TRBV9 and TRBJ2-5, is DSGVTQTPKHLITATGQRVTLRCSPRSGDLSVYWYQQSLDQGLQFLIQYYNGEERAKGNILERFSAQQFPDLHSELNLSSLELGDSALYFCASSVERGFLETQYFGPGTRLLVL.

The table lists this clonotype with a few counts. V and J are TRBV30 and TRBJ2-7; D possibly uses TRBD1 or TRBD2 (5 bases each). The CDR3 loop spans 14 amino acids. Germline loops: CDR1 GTSNPN, CDR2 SVGIG (reference sequence). V lost 0 bases, J lost 6 bases, and 15 bases lay in between. CDR3 sequence: CAWSVLGGWAEQYF. CDR3 bases: TGTGCCTGGAGTGTACTTGGGGGTTGGGCCGAGCAGTACTTC.

V and J are TRBV20-1 and TRBJ2-5; D is ambiguous. Germline CDR1 reads DFQATT; CDR2 reads SNEGSKA (reference sequence). Trimming took off 3 bases at V and 7 bases at J, with 12 bases between the two ends. CDR3 length: 12 amino acids. The CDR3 coding sequence is TGCAGTGCTAGTCCCGGGCCGGGGACCCAGTACTTC. Amino acids: CSASPGPGTQYF.